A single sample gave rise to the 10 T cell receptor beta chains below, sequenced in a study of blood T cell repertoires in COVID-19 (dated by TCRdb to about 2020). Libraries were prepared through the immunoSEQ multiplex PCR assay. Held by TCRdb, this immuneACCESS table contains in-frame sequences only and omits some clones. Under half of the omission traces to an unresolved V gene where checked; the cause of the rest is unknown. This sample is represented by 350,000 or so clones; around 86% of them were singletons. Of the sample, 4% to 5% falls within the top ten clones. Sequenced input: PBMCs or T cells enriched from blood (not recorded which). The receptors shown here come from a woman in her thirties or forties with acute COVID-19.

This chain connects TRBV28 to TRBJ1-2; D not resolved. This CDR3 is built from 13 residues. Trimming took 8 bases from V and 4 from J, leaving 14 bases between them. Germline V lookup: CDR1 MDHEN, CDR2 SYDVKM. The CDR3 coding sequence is TGTGCCAGCCGCTACGCAGGACTCTATGGCTACACCTTC. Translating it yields CASRYAGLYGYTF.

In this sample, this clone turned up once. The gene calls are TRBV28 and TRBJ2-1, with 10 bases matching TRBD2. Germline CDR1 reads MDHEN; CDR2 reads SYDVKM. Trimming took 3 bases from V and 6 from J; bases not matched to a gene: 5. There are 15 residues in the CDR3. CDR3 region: CASSFSGRPGNEQFF. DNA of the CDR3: TGTGCCAGCAGTTTTAGCGGGAGGCCGGGCAATGAGCAGTTCTTC.

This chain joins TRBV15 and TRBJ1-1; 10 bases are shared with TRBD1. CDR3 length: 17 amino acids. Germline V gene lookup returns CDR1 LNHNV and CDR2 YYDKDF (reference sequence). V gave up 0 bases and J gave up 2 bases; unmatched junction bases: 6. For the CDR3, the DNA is TGTGCCACCAGCAGAGATACCCCGACAGGGGGCAACACTGAAGCTTTCTTT. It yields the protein CATSRDTPTGGNTEAFF.

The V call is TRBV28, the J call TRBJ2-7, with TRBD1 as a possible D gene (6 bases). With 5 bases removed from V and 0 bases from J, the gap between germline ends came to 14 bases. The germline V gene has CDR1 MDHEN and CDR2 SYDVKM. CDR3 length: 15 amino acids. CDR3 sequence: CASSLDRSGSYEQYF. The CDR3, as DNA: TGTGCCAGCAGTCTTGACAGGTCGGGCTCCTACGAGCAGTACTTC.

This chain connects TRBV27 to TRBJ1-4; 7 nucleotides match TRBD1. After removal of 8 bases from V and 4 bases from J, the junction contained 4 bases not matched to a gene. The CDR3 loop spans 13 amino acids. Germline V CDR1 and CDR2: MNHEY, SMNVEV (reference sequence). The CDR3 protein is CASGDRYNEKLFF. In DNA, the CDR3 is TGTGCCAGCGGGGACAGATATAATGAAAAACTGTTTTTT.

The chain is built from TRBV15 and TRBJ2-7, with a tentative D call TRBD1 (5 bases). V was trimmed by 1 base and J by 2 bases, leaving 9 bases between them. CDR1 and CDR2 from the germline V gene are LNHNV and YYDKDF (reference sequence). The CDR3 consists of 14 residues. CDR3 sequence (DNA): TGTGCCACCAGCAGAGGAAGGGGTACCTACGAGCAGTACTTC. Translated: CATSRGRGTYEQYF.

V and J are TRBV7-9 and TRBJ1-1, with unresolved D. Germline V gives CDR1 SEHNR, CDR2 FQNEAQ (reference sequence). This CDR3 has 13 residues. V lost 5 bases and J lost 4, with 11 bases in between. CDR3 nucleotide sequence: TGTGCCAGCAGCCCGGGGAGTTTCACTGAAGCTTTCTTT. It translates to CASSPGSFTEAFF.

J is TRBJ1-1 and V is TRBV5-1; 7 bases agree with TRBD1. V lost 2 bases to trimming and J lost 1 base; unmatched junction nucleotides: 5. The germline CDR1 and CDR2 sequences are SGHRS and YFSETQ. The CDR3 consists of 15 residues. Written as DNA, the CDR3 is TGCGCCAGCAGCTTCTTGACAGGGTGGAACACTGAAGCTTTCTTT. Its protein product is CASSFLTGWNTEAFF.

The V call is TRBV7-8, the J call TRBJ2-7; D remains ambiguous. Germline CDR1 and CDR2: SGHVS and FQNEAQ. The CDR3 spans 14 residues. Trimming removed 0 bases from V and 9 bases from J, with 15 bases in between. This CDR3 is CASSLAPELNRQYF. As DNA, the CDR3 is TGTGCCAGCAGCTTAGCCCCTGAGTTGAATAGGCAGTACTTC.

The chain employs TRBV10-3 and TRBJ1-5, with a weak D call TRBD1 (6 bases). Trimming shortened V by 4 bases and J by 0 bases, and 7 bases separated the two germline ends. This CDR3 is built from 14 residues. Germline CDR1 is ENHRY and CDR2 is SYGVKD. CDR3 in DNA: TGTGCCATCAGTGGGGGACATAGCAATCAGCCCCAGCATTTT. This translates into CAISGGHSNQPQHF.